What follows are 19 T cell receptor beta chains derived from one specimen sequenced in a study of CD8+CD57+ T cells in acquired aplastic anemia. Genomic DNA served as template for TCR beta VDJ and CDR3 profiling. TCRdb used MiXCR to reprocess the reads, holding one entry per CDR3 protein. In the table there are about 420,000 distinct CDR3 sequences, about 70% of which are singletons. What was sequenced was sorted CD4+, CD8+, or CD8+CD57+ T cells (not recorded which) from PBMCs. The source is a human donor in good health, serving as a control.

As concerns this clonotype: Sequence at one end of the junction differs from germline and may be a read error. The J gene is TRBJ1-1, the V gene TRBV19; no firm D call. The CDR3 runs 15 residues. Looked up from germline, CDR1 is LNHDA and CDR2 is SQIVND (reference sequence). In DNA, the CDR3 is TGTGCCAGCAGTAACACGGAATGGGCCAGATACGCAGTATTTTTT. It codes for CASSNTEWARYAVFF.

Note on this clonotype: At one of its ends the junction is not consistent with the germline gene, which may arise from a read error. This chain uses TRBV9 with TRBJ1-6; D ambiguous. The length of the CDR3 is 18 residues. Germline lookup yields CDR1 SGDLS and CDR2 YYNGEE. The CDR3 DNA sequence: TGCGCCAGCAGCTTGAGTGGCGCACGCTACGAGGATAATTCACCCCTCCACTTT. Translating it yields CASSLSGARYEDNSPLHF.

In its sample, this clonotype was seen many times. The J gene is TRBJ1-5, the V gene TRBV2, with D possibly being TRBD1 (6 bases). The CDR3 covers 14 residues. V lost 8 bases, J lost 6 bases, and 17 bases lay in between. Germline lookup yields CDR1 SNHLY and CDR2 FYNNEI. The CDR3 spells CASAGGQRGQPQHF. The CDR3 nucleotides read TGTGCCAGCGCTGGGGGCCAGAGGGGTCAGCCCCAGCATTTT.

This clonotype was seen only a few times. The V gene is TRBV2, the J gene TRBJ2-1; D call uncertain. Germline V CDR1 and CDR2: SNHLY, FYNNEI. The CDR3 runs to 14 residues. V lost 2 bases and J lost 7, with 12 bases in between. The CDR3 spells CASSESPRDNEQFF. The CDR3 DNA sequence: TGTGCCAGCAGTGAATCCCCACGCGATAATGAGCAGTTCTTC.

The gene calls are TRBV9 and TRBJ1-2; 10 nucleotides agree with TRBD1. Losses at the gene ends were 0 bases for V and 7 bases for J; bases not matched to a gene: 6. CDR1 is SGDLS, CDR2 YYNGEE, per germline. The CDR3 has 15 residues. CDR3 nucleotide sequence: TGTGCCAGCAGCGTAGGGACAGGGGGGAGTTCTGGCTACACCTTC. It translates to CASSVGTGGSSGYTF. The whole variable domain, remainder taken from reference TRBV9 and TRBJ1-2, is DSGVTQTPKHLITATGQRVTLRCSPRSGDLSVYWYQQSLDQGLQFLIQYYNGEERAKGNILERFSAQQFPDLHSELNLSSLELGDSALYFCASSVGTGGSSGYTFGSGTRLTVV.

For this clonotype: Possible read error: a much larger clone is one base away. This chain joins TRBV12-3 or TRBV12-4 and TRBJ1-3, with D hard to call. Trimming cost V 5 bases and J 2 bases, with 7 bases left between them. This CDR3 contains 13 residues. CDR3 DNA sequence: TGTGCCAGCAGTGAGGAAACTGGAAACACCATATATTTT. This encodes CASSEETGNTIYF.

The V call is TRBV5-1, the J call TRBJ1-1; D is possibly TRBD1 (5 bases). Trimming shortened V by 4 bases and J by 4 bases, and 17 bases separated the two germline ends. The CDR3 loop spans 15 amino acids. Germline V gene data show CDR1 as SGHRS and CDR2 as YFSETQ. The CDR3 sequence: CASSQTERGGTEAFF. CDR3 bases: TGCGCCAGCAGCCAAACGGAGCGGGGGGGCACTGAAGCTTTCTTT.

In its sample, this clonotype was seen a few times. The rearrangement joins TRBV24-1 to TRBJ1-4; D may be TRBD1 (6 bases). CDR1 and CDR2 (germline): KGHDR, SFDVKD. This CDR3 region has 13 residues. Trimming shortened V by 5 bases and J by 7 bases, and 10 bases separated the two germline ends. CDR3 coding DNA: TGTGCCACCAGTGCTAAGGGGGTTGAAAAACTGTTTTTT. Protein: CATSAKGVEKLFF.

V usage is TRBV7-2 and J usage is TRBJ2-1; D is ambiguous. Germline-derived CDR1 and CDR2 are SGHTA and FQGNSA. The length of the CDR3 is 15 residues. The V end was cut by 5 bases, the J end by 16 bases, with 27 bases between. In DNA, the CDR3 is TGTGCCAGCAGCAGCGCTGTTGCTGTGCAGTATTTTCACTTCTTC. It translates to CASSSAVAVQYFHFF.

This clonotype has only a few counts. The chain couples TRBV9 to TRBJ2-1, with 12 bases aligning to TRBD2. V was clipped by 0 bases and J by 5 bases; unmatched bases: 6. In germline, CDR1 is SGDLS, CDR2 YYNGEE. The CDR3 sequence is 17 residues long. In DNA, the CDR3 is TGTGCCAGCAGCGTAGGGGCTAGCGGGGGGGGGGACAATGAGCAGTTCTTC. Translated: CASSVGASGGGDNEQFF.

The chain joins TRBV14 to TRBJ2-5; D is perhaps TRBD1 (6 bases). The V end lost 7 bases, the J end lost 10 bases, and 22 bases lay between the germline ends. Germline values: CDR1 SGHDN, CDR2 FVKESK. This CDR3 has 14 residues. CDR3 region: CASNQEDGQGNQYF. CDR3 in DNA: TGTGCCAGCAACCAGGAGGACGGTCAGGGGAACCAGTACTTC.

The chain links TRBV20-1 to TRBJ2-7; 8 bases align to TRBD1. The germline V gene encodes CDR1 DFQATT and CDR2 SNEGSKA (reference sequence). This CDR3 has 14 residues. For the CDR3, the DNA is TGCAGCGGCGCCGGACAGGGCGACTCCTACGAGCAGTACTTC. Residues: CSGAGQGDSYEQYF.

As for this clonotype: A much more abundant neighbour one base away suggests this may be a read error. V gene TRBV30 combines with J gene TRBJ1-2, with D maybe TRBD1 (5 bases). The CDR3 covers 13 residues. The germline V gene encodes CDR1 GTSNPN and CDR2 SVGIG (reference sequence). V gave up 2 bases and J gave up 6 bases, with 13 bases separating them. CDR3 loop: CAWSSTRGHGYTF. In DNA form, the CDR3 reads TGTGCCTGGAGTTCGACTCGGGGCCATGGCTACACCTTC.

In this sample, this clonotype turned up a few times. The chain carries TRBV25-1 and TRBJ1-6; perhaps TRBD1 as D (5 bases). V was cut by 10 bases and J by 3 bases, with 10 bases left in between. This CDR3 spans 13 amino acids. The germline CDR1 and CDR2 sequences are MGHDK and SYGVNS. The CDR3, as DNA: TGTGCCACGGGGGGTGTCTATAATTCACCCCTCCACTTT. The encoded protein is CATGGVYNSPLHF.

In the case of this clonotype: Compared with germline, one end of the junction differs, possibly owing to a read error. The chain joins TRBV7-2 to TRBJ1-5; D is uncertain. This CDR3 contains 13 residues. Germline lookup yields CDR1 SGHTA and CDR2 FQGNSA. The CDR3 DNA is TGTGCCAGCAGCGCAGCCACCGGTACGGGCGAGGATTTT. Its protein product is CASSAATGTGEDF.

Concerning this clonotype: Mismatch with germline at one junction end may stem from a read error. V gene TRBV29-1 combines with J gene TRBJ1-2; D gene uncertain. Germline V gives CDR1 SQVTM, CDR2 ANQGSEA. The CDR3 is 13 amino acids. CDR3 sequence: CSVEDWAGYGYTF. Here the CDR3 DNA reads TGTAGCGTTGAAGATTGGGCTGGGTATGGCTACACCTTC.

V usage is TRBV7-8 and J usage is TRBJ1-6; D gene uncertain. Germline lookup yields CDR1 SGHVS and CDR2 FQNEAQ. The CDR3 totals 15 residues. V was trimmed by 6 bases and J by 8 bases, leaving 17 bases between them. This CDR3 is CASSEDGLRDSPLHF. CDR3 DNA: TGTGCCAGCAGTGAAGACGGCCTGAGGGATTCACCCCTCCACTTT.

This clonotype was picked up a small number of times. This chain links TRBV2 with TRBJ1-6, with a tentative D call TRBD1 (6 bases). Trimming took off 6 bases at V and 5 bases at J, with 14 bases between the two ends. In germline, CDR1 is SNHLY, CDR2 FYNNEI. The CDR3 has 15 amino acids. For the CDR3, the DNA is TGTGCCAGCAGGACGCAACAGGGAAATAATTCACCCCTCCACTTT. This encodes CASRTQQGNNSPLHF.

This chain joins TRBV20-1 and TRBJ1-1; 7 positions match TRBD1. V lost 5 bases and J lost 0; bases outside the gene matches: 3. CDR3 size: 13 residues. Germline CDR1 and CDR2: DFQATT and SNEGSKA (reference sequence). This CDR3 is CSAGDSLNTEAFF. In DNA, the CDR3 is TGCAGTGCTGGGGACAGCCTGAACACTGAAGCTTTCTTT.